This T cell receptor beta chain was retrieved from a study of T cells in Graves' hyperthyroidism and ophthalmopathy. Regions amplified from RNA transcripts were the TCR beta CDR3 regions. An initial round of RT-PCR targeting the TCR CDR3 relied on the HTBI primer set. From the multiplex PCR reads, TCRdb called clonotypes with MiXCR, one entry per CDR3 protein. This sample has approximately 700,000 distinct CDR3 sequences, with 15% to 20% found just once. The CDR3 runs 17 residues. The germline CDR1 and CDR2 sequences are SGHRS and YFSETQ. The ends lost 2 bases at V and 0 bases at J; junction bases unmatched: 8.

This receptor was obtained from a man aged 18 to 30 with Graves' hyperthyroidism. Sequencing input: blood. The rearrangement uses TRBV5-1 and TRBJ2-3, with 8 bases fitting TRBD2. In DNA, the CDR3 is TGCGCCAGCAGCTTACTTCTGACTAGCGTCAGCACAGATACGCAGTATTTT. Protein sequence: CASSLLLTSVSTDTQYF.